This TCR beta chain comes out of a study of long-term antiretroviral therapy in people with HIV. Study findings and constraints: Dominance of pre-ART expanded clones persisted, fluctuating and often declining after ART.

Trimming stripped 5 bases from V and 7 bases from J, with 15 bases between. The CDR3 consists of 14 residues. Germline CDR1 reads LGHNA; CDR2 reads YSLEER. On this clone itself: The antigen remains unidentified.

Researchers report immunoSEQ v3.0 was run at survey level. Profiled with immunoSEQ multiplex PCR; TCRdb holds only in-frame clones, not every one. The repertoire holds 25,000 or so clones, with over 90% as singletons. The sample in question was unsorted PBMCs, obtained 6.2 years after starting antiretroviral therapy. The rearrangement links TRBV4-3 to TRBJ2-1; unclear D gene. This receptor was identified in a man aged 35 to 55 with HIV. CDR3 sequence: CASSAGQNSNEQFF. The CDR3, as DNA: TGCGCCAGCAGCGCCGGTCAAAACTCGAATGAGCAGTTCTTC.